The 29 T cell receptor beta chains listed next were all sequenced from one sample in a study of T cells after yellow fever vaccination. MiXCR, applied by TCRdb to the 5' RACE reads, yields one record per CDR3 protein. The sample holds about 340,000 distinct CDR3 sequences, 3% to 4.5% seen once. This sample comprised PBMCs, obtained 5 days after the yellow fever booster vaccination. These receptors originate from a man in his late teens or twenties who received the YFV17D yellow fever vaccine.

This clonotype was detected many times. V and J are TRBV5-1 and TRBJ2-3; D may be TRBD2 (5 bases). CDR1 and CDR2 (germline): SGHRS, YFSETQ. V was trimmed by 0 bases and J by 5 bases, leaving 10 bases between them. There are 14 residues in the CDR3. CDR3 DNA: TGCGCCAGCAGCTTGGATACTAGTCAAGATACGCAGTATTTT. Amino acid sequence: CASSLDTSQDTQYF.

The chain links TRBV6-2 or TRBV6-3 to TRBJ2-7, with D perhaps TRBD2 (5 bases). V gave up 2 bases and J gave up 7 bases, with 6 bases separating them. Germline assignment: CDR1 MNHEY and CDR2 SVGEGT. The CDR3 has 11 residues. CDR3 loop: CASSYRGEQYF. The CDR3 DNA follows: TGTGCCAGCAGTTACCGGGGTGAGCAGTACTTC.

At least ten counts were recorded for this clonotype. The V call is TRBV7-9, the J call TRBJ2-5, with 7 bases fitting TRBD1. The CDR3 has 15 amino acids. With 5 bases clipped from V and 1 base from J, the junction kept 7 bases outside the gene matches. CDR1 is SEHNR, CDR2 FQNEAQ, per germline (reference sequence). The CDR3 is CASSELKGAQETQYF. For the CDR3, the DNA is TGTGCCAGCAGCGAACTGAAGGGGGCCCAAGAGACCCAGTACTTC.

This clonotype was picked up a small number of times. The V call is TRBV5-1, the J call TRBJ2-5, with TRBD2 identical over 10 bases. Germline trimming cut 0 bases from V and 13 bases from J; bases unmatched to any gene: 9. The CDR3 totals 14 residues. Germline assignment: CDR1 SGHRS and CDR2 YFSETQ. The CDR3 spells CASSLEASGGPAYF. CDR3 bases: TGCGCCAGCAGCTTGGAGGCTAGCGGGGGTCCCGCGTACTTC.

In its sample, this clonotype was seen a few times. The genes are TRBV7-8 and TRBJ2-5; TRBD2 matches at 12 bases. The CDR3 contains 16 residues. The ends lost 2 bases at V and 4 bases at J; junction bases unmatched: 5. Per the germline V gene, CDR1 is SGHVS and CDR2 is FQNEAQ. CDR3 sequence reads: CASSLPSGGARETQYF. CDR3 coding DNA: TGTGCCAGCAGCTTACCTAGCGGGGGGGCCAGAGAGACCCAGTACTTC.

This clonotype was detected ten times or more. DNA of the CDR3: TGTGCCAGCAGTTTAGGGGGGGCCGGCGGTGGGAACATTCAGTACTTC. Translated: CASSLGGAGGGNIQYF. J is TRBJ2-4 and V is TRBV28, with D possibly being TRBD2 (7 bases). Deletions cut 2 bases from V and 7 bases from J, with 18 bases between. This CDR3 is 16 amino acids long. Germline V gene data show CDR1 as MDHEN and CDR2 as SYDVKM. Using reference TRBV28 and TRBJ2-4 for the parts outside the CDR3, the full variable domain is DVKVTQSSRYLVKRTGEKVFLECVQDMDHENMFWYRQDPGLGLRLIYFSYDVKMKEKGDIPEGYSVSREKKERFSLILESASTNQTSMYLCASSLGGAGGGNIQYFGAGTRLSVL.

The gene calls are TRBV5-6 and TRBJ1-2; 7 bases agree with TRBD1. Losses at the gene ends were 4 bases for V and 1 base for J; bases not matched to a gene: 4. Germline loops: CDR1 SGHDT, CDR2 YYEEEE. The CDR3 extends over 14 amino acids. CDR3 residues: CASSTRGYNYGYTF. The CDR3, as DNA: TGTGCCAGCAGCACCAGGGGGTATAACTATGGCTACACCTTC.

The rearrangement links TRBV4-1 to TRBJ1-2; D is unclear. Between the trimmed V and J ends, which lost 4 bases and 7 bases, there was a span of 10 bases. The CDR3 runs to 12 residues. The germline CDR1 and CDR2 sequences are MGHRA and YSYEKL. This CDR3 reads CASSRMAGGYTF. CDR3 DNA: TGCGCCAGCAGCCGGATGGCAGGTGGCTACACCTTC.

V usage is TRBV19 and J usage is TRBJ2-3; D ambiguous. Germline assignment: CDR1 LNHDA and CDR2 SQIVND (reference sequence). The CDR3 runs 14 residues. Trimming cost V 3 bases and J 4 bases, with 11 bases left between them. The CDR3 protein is CASSIIGLPDTQYF. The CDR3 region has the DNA TGTGCCAGTAGTATCATCGGGTTACCAGATACGCAGTATTTT.

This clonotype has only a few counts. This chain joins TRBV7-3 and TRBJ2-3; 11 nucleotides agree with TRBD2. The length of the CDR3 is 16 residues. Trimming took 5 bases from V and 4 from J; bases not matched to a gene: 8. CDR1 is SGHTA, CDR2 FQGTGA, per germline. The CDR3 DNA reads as TGTGCCAGCAGCCAGAATAGCGGGGGGGCCTCAGATACGCAGTATTTT. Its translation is CASSQNSGGASDTQYF. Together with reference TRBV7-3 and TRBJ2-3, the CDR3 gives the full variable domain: GAGVSQTPSNKVTEKGKYVELRCDPISGHTALYWYRQSLGQGPEFLIYFQGTGAADDSGLPNDRFFAVRPEGSVSTLKIQRTERGDSAVYLCASSQNSGGASDTQYFGPGTRLTVL.

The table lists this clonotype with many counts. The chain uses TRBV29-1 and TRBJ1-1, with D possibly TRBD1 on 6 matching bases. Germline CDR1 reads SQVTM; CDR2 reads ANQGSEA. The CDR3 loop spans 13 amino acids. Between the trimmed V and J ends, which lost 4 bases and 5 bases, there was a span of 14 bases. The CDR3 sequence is CSVARGRWTEAFF. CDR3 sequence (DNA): TGCAGCGTTGCCCGGGGGCGGTGGACTGAAGCTTTCTTT.

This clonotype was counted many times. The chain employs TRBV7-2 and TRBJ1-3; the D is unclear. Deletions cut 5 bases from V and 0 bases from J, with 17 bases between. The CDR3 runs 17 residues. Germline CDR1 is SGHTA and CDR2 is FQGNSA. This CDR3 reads CASSPWTGRFSGNTIYF. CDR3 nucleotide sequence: TGTGCCAGCAGCCCCTGGACGGGCAGGTTCTCTGGAAACACCATATATTTT.

The CDR3 nucleotides are TGTGCCAGCAGCGTAGCGTGGGGACAGGGGGATGAGCAGTTCTTC. This translates into CASSVAWGQGDEQFF. The gene calls are TRBV9 and TRBJ2-1, with 11 bases fitting TRBD1. Germline trimming cut 0 bases from V and 8 bases from J; bases unmatched to any gene: 4. This CDR3 is 15 amino acids long. From germline, CDR1 is SGDLS and CDR2 YYNGEE.

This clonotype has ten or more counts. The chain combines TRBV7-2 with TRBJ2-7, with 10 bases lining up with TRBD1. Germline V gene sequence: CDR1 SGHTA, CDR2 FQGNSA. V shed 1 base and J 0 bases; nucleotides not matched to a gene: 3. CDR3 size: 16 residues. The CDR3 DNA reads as TGTGCCAGCAGCTTAGTGAGGACAGGGGGCTCCTACGAGCAGTACGTC. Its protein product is CASSLVRTGGSYEQYV.

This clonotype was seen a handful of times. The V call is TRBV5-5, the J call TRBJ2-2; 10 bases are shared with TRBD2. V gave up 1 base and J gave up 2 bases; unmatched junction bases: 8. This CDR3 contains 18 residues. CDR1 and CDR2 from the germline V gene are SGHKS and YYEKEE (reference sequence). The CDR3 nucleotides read TGTGCCAGCAGCTTGTGGTGGACTAGCGGTATAAACACCGGGGAGCTGTTTTTT. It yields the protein CASSLWWTSGINTGELFF.

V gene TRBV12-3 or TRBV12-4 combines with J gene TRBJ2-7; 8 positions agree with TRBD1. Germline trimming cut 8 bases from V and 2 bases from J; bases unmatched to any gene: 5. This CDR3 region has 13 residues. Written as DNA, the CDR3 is TGTGCCAGCCCTCGACAGGGGCCCTACGAGCAGTACTTC. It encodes CASPRQGPYEQYF.

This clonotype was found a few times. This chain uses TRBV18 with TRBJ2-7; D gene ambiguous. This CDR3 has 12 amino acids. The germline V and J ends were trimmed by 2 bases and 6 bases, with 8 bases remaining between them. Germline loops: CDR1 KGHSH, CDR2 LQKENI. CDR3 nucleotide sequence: TGTGCCAGCTCACCAGAAGGGTTCGAGCAGTACTTC. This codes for CASSPEGFEQYF. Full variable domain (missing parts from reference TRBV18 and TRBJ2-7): NAGVMQNPRHLVRRRGQEARLRCSPMKGHSHVYWYRQLPEEGLKFMVYLQKENIIDESGMPKERFSAEFPKEGPSILRIQQVVRGDSAAYFCASSPEGFEQYFGPGTRLTVT.

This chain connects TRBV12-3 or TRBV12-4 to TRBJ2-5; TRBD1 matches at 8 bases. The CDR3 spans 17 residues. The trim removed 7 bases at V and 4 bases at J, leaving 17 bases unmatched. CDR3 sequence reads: CASTLTAGQAVAETQYF. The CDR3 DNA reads TGTGCCAGCACCCTTACGGCGGGACAGGCGGTTGCAGAGACCCAGTACTTC.

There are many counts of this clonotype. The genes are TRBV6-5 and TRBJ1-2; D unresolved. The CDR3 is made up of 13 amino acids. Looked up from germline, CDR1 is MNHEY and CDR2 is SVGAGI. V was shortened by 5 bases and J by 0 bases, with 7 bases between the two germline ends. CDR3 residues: CASSPTANYGYTF. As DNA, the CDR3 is TGTGCCAGCAGTCCGACCGCTAACTATGGCTACACCTTC.

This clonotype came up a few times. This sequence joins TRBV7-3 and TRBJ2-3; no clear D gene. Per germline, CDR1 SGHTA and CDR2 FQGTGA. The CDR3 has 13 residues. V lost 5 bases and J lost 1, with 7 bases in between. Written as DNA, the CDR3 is TGTGCCAGCAGCGTCCCGGGCACAGATACGCAGTATTTT. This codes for CASSVPGTDTQYF.

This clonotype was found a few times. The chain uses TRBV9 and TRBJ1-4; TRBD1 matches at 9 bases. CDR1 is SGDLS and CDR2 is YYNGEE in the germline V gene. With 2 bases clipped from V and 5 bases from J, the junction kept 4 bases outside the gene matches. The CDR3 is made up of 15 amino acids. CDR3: CASSVSGTGNEKLFF. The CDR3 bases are TGTGCCAGCAGCGTGTCCGGGACAGGGAATGAAAAACTGTTTTTT.

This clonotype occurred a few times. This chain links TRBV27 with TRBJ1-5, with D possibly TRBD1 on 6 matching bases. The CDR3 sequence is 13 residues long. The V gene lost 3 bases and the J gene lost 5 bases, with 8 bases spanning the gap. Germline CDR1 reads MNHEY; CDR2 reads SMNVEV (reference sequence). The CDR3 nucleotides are TGTGCCAGCAGTTTTCGGACAGATCAGCCCCAGCATTTT. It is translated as CASSFRTDQPQHF.

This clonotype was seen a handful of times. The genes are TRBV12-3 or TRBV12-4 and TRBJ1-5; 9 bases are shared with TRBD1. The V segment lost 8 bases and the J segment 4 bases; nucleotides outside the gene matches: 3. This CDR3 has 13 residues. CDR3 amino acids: CASGQGPNQPQHF. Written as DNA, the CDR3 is TGTGCCAGCGGACAGGGGCCGAATCAGCCCCAGCATTTT.

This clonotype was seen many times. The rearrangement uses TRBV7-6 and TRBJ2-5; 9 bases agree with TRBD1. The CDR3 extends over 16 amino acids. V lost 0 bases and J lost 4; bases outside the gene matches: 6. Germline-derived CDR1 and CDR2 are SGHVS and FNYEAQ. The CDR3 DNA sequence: TGTGCCAGCAGCTTAGCAATGGGACAGGGAATAGAGACCCAGTACTTC. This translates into CASSLAMGQGIETQYF.

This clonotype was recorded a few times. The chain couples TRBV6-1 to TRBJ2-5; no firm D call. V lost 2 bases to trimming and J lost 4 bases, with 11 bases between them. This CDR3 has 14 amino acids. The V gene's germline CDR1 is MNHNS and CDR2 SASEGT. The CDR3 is CASSERVTGETQYF. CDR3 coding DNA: TGTGCCAGCAGTGAACGGGTCACTGGAGAGACCCAGTACTTC.

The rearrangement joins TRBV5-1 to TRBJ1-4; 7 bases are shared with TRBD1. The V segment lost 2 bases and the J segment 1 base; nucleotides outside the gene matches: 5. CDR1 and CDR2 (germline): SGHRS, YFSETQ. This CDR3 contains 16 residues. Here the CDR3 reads CASSLRTGQTNEKLFF. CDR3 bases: TGCGCCAGCAGCTTAAGGACAGGCCAAACTAATGAAAAACTGTTTTTT.

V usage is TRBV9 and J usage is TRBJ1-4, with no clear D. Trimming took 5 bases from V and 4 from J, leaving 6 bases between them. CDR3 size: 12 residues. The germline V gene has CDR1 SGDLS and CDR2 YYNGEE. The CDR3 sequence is CASSDLNEKLFF. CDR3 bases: TGTGCCAGCAGTGATCTTAATGAAAAACTGTTTTTT.

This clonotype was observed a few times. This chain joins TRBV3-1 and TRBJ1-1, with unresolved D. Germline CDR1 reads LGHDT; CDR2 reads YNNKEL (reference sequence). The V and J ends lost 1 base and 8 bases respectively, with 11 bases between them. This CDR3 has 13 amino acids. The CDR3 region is CASSQGFKGEAFF. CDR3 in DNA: TGTGCCAGCAGCCAAGGGTTTAAGGGCGAAGCTTTCTTT.

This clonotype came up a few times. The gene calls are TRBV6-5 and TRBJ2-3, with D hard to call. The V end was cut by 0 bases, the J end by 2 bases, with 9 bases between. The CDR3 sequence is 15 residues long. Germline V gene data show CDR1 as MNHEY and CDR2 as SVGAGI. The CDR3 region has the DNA TGTGCCAGCAGTTACTCGGTGCTAACCACAGATACGCAGTATTTT. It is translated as CASSYSVLTTDTQYF.